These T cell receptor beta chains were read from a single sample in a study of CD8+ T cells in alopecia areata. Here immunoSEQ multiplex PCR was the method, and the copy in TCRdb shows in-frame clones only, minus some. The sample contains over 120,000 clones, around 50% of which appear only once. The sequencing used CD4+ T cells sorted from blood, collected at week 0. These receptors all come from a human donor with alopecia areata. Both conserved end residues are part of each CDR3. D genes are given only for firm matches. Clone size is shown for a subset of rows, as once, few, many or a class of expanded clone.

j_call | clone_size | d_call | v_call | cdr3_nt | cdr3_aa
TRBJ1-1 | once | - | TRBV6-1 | TGTGCCAGCAGCCAGGACCCCGGGACTGAAGCTTTCTTT | CASSQDPGTEAFF
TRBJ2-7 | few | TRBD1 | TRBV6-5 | TGTGCCAGCAGTCCCGGGACAGTTAGCTCCTACGAGCAGTACTTC | CASSPGTVSSYEQYF
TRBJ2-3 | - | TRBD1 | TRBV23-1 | TGCGCCAGCAGTCAATTAGGACAGGGGTATAACACAGATACGCAGTATTTT | CASSQLGQGYNTDTQYF
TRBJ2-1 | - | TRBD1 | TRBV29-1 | TGCAGCGTTGTACAGCGGGACAGGGTGATCAATGAGCAGTTCTTC | CSVVQRDRVINEQFF
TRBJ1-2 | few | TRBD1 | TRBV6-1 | TGTGCCAGCAGTTCATACAGGGGCGGCTACACCTTC | CASSSYRGGYTF
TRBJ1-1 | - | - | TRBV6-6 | TGTGCCATCAAGTCCCAAATGAACACTGAAGCTTTCTTT | CAIKSQMNTEAFF
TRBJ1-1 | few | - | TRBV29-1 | TGCAGCGTTGATACTTTGGGGGACACTGAAGCTTTCTTT | CSVDTLGDTEAFF
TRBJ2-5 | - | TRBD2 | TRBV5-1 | TGCGCCAGCAGCTTCTCGGCAGCGGGGCAAGAGACCCAGTACTTC | CASSFSAAGQETQYF
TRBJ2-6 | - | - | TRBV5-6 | TGTGCCTGGAGCCCCGGGGCCAACGTCCTGACTTTC | CAWSPGANVLTF
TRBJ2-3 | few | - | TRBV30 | TGTGCCTGGAGTGTAGGGGCAGGGTTCTCAGATACGCAGTATTTT | CAWSVGAGFSDTQYF
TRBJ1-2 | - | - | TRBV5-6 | TGTGCCAGCAGCCGTCGGGGGGCGTACTATGGCTACACCTTC | CASSRRGAYYGYTF
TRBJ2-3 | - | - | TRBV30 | TGTGCCTGGAACGCTCGGGGCCGGACAGATACGCAGTATTTT | CAWNARGRTDTQYF
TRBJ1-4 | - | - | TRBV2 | TGTGCCAGCAGTCGCGACGGGGCCCATAATGAAAAACTGTTTTTT | CASSRDGAHNEKLFF
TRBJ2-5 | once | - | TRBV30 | TGTGCCTGGAGTGGAGTAGGCGAGACCCAGTACTTC | CAWSGVGETQYF
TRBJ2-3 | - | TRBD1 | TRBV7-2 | TGTGCCAGCAGCTTAGTGTCCGTAGGGGGCTCCACAGATACGCAGTATTTT | CASSLVSVGGSTDTQYF
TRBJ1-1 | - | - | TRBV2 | TGTGCCAGCATAGACATAATGAACACTGAAGCTTTCTTT | CASIDIMNTEAFF
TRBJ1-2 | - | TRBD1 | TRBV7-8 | TGTGCCAGCAGCTTAGAAGACAGGGTGGGCTATGGCTACACCTTC | CASSLEDRVGYGYTF
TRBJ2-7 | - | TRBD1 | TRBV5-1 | TGCGCCAGCAGCATCCGTACAGGGGGCTACGAGCAGTACTTC | CASSIRTGGYEQYF
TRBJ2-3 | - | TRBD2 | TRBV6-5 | TGTGCCAGCAGGGGAGGGAGCACAGATACGCAGTATTTT | CASRGGSTDTQYF
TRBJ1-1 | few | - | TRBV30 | TGTGCCTGGGCTGCCGGGGTTGAGACTGAAGCTTTCTTT | CAWAAGVETEAFF
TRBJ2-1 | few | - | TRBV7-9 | TGTGCCAGCAGCGGGGAGGAGCAGTTCTTC | CASSGEEQFF
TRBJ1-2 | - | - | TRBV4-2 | TGTGCCAGCAGCCAAGATAGGACAATAGGTGGCTACACCTTC | CASSQDRTIGGYTF
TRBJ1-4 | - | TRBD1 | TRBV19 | TGTGCCAGCCGGGACAGTAATGAAAAACTGTTTTTT | CASRDSNEKLFF
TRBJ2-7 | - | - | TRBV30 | TGTGCCTGGTCTGCAGGGTGGGCCTACGAGCAGTACTTC | CAWSAGWAYEQYF
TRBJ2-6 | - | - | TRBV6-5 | TGTGCCAGCAGTTCGACGAGGAACTCTGGGGCCAACGTCCTGACTTTC | CASSSTRNSGANVLTF